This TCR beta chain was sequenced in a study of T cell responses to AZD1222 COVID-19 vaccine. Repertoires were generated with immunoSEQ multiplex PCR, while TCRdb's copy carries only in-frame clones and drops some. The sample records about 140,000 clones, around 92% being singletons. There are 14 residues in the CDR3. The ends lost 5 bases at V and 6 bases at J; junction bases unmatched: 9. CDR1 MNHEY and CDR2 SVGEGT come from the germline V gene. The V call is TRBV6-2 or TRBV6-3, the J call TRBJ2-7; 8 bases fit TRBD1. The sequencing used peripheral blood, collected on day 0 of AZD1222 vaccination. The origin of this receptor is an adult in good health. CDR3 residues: CASSTWTGTSEQYF. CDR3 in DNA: TGTGCCAGCAGTACCTGGACAGGGACAAGCGAGCAGTACTTC.